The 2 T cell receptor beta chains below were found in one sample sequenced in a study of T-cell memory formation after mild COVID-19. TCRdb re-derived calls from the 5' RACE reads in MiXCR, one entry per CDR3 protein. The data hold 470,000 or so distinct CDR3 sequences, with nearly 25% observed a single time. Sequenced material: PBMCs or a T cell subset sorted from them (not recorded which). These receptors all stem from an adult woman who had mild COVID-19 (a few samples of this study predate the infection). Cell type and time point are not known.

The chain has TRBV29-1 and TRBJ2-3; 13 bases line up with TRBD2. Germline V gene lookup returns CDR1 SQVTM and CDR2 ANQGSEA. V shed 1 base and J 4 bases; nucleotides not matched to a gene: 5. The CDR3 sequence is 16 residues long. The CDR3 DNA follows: TGCAGCGTTGAAGTGGGGACTAGCGGGGTTCCAGATACGCAGTATTTT. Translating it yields CSVEVGTSGVPDTQYF.

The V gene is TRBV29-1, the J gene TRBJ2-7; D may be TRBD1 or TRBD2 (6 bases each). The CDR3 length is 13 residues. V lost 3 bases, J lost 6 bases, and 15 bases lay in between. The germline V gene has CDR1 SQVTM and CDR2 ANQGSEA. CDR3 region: CSVDRGGSGEQYF. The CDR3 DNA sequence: TGCAGCGTTGACAGGGGAGGTTCAGGCGAGCAGTACTTC.